This T cell receptor beta chain derives from a study of T-cell memory formation after mild COVID-19. Study-wide background: Largely, TCR clusters stayed within a single donor. Study-level findings and limits: Some SARS-CoV-2-responding clones were already detected in memory before infection. SARS-CoV-2 specificity was not confirmed for second-wave clones peaking on day 37.

Notes on this clonotype: Its antigen remains unidentified.

This CDR3 has 17 amino acids. Germline V lookup: CDR1 SGDLS, CDR2 YYNGEE. Trimming took 4 bases from V and 2 from J; bases not matched to a gene: 10. 5'RACE with constant-segment primers yielded barcoded, UMI-tagged TCR alpha and TCR beta cDNA libraries. TCRdb passed the 5' RACE reads through MiXCR, listing each CDR3 protein once. The sample carries approximately 250,000 distinct CDR3 sequences, around 15% recorded once. This receptor was obtained from a man younger than 35 who had mild COVID-19 (a few samples of this study predate the infection). Cell type and time point are not known. The specimen was PBMCs or a T cell subset sorted from them (not recorded which). J is TRBJ1-2 and V is TRBV9; 11 positions match TRBD1. The CDR3 here is CASSLRGQGAPNYGYTF. CDR3 bases: TGTGCCAGCAGCCTCCGAGGACAGGGGGCACCAAACTATGGCTACACCTTC.